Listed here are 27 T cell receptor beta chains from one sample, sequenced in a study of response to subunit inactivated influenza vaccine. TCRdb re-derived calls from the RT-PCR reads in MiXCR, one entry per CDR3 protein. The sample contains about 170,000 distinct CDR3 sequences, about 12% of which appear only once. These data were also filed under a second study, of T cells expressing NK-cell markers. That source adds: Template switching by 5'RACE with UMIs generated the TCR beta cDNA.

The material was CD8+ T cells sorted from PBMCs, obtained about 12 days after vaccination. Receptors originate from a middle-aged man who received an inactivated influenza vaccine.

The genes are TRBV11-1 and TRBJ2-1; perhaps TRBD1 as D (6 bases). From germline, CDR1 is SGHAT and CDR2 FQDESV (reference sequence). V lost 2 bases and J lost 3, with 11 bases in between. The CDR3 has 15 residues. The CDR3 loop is CASSLRGGYYNEQFF. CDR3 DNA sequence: TGTGCCAGCAGCTTACGAGGGGGTTACTACAATGAGCAGTTCTTC.

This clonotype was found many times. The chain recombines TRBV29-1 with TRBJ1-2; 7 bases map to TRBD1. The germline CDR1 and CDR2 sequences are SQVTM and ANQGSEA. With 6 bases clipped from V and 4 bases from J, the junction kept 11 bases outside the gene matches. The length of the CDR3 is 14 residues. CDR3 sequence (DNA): TGCAGCGTCCCATCGCCGGGACAGAGCTATGGCTACACCTTC. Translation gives CSVPSPGQSYGYTF.

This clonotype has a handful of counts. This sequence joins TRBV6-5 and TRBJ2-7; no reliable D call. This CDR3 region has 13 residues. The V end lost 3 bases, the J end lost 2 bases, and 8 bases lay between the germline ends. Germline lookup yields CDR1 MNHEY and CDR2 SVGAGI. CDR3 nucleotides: TGTGCCAGCAGTTATGACGGACCCTACGAGCAGTACTTC. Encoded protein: CASSYDGPYEQYF.

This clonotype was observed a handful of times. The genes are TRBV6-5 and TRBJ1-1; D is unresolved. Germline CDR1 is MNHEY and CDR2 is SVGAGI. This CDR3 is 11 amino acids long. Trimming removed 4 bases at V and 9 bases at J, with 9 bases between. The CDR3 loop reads CASSSNWKAFF. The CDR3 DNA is TGTGCCAGCAGTTCAAATTGGAAAGCTTTCTTT.

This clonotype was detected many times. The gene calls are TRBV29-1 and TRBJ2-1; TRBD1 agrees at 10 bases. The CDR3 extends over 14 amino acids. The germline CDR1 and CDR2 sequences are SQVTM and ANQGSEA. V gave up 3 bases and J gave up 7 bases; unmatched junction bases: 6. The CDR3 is CSVEGQGRLNEQFF. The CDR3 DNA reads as TGCAGCGTTGAGGGACAGGGGAGATTAAATGAGCAGTTCTTC.

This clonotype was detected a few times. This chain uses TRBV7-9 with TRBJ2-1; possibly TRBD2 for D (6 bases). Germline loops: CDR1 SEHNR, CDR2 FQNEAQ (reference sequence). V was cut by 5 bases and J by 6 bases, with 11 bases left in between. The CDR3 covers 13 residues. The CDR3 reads CASSPTSFNEQFF. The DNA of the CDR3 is TGTGCCAGCAGCCCGACTAGTTTCAATGAGCAGTTCTTC.

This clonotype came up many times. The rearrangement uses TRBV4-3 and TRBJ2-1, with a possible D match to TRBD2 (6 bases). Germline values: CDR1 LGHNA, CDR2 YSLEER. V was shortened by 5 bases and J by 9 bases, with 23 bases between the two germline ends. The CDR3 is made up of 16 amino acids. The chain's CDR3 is CASSFVDGRGSGEQFF. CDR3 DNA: TGCGCCAGCAGCTTCGTCGACGGGAGAGGGAGCGGTGAGCAGTTCTTC.

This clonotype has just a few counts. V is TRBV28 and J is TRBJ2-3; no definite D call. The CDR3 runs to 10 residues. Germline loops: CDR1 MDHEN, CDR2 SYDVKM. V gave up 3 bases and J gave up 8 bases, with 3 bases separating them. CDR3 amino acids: CASSLSTQYF. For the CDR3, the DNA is TGTGCCAGCAGTTTGAGTACGCAGTATTTT.

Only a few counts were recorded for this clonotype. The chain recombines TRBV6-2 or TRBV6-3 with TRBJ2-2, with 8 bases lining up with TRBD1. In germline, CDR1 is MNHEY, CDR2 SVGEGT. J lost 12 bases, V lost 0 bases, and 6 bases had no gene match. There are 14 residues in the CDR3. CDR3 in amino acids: CASSYSEQGAQLFF. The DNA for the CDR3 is TGTGCCAGCAGTTACTCGGAGCAGGGGGCCCAGCTGTTTTTT.

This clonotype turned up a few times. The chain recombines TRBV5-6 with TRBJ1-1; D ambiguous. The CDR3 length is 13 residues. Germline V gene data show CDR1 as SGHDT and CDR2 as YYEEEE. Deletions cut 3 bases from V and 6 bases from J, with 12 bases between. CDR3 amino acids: CASSSDSFPEAFF. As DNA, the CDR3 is TGTGCCAGCAGCTCCGACTCCTTCCCTGAAGCTTTCTTT.

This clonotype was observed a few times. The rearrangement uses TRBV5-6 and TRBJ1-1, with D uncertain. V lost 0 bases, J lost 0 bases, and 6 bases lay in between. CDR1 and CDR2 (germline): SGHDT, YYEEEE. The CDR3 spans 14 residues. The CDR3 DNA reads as TGTGCCAGCAGCTTGGGAGTCATGAACACTGAAGCTTTCTTT. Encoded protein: CASSLGVMNTEAFF.

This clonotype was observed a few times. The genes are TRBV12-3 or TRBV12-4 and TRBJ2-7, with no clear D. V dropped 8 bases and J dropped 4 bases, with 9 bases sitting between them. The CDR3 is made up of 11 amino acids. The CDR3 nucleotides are TGTGCCAGCCCCCCTTATTACGAGCAGTACTTC. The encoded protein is CASPPYYEQYF.

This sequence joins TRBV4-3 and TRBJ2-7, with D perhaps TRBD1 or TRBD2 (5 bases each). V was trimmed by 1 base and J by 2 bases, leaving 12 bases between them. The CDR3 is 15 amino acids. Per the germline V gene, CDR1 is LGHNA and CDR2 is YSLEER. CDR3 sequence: CASSQARGSTYEQYF. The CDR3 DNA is TGCGCCAGCAGCCAAGCGAGGGGTTCAACCTACGAGCAGTACTTC.

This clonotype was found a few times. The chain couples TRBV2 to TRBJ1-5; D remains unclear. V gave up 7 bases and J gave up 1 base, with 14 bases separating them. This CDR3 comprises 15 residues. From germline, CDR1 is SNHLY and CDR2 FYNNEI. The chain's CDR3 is CASTPRGLSNQPQHF. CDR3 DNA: TGTGCCAGCACTCCCCGAGGTCTGAGCAATCAGCCCCAGCATTTT. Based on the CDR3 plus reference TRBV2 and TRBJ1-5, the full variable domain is EPEVTQTPSHQVTQMGQEVILRCVPISNHLYFYWYRQILGQKVEFLVSFYNNEISEKSEIFDDQFSVERPDGSNFTLKIRSTKLEDSAMYFCASTPRGLSNQPQHFGDGTRLSIL.

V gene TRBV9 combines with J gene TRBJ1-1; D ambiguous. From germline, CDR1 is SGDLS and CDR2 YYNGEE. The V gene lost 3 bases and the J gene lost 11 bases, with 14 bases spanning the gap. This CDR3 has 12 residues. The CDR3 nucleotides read TGTGCCAGCAGCGAGGCCGGGCTGGGGGCTTTCTTT. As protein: CASSEAGLGAFF.

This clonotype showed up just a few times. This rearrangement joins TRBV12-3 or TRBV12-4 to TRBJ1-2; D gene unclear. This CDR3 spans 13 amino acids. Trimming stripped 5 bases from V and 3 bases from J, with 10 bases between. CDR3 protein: CASSLSTYYGYTF. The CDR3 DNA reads TGTGCCAGCAGTCTATCCACCTACTATGGCTACACCTTC.

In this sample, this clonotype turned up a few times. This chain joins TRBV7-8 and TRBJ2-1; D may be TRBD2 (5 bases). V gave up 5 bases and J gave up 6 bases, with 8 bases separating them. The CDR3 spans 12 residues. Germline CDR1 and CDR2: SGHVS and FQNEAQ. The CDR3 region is CASSAGLNEQFF. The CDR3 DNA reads TGTGCCAGCAGCGCGGGCCTCAATGAGCAGTTCTTC.

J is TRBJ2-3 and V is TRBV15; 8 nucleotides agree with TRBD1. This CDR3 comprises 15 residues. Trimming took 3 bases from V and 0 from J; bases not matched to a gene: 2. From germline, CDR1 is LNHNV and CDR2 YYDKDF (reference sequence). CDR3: CATSRGQASTDTQYF. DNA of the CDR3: TGTGCCACCAGCAGGGGACAGGCTAGCACAGATACGCAGTATTTT.

The DNA for the CDR3 is TGTGCCAGCAGAGCTTTGCAGCATTTT. It translates to CASRALQHF. The chain employs TRBV2 and TRBJ1-5; D ambiguous. Trimming cost V 6 bases and J 13 bases, with 7 bases left between them. This CDR3 is built from 9 residues. Germline assignment: CDR1 SNHLY and CDR2 FYNNEI.

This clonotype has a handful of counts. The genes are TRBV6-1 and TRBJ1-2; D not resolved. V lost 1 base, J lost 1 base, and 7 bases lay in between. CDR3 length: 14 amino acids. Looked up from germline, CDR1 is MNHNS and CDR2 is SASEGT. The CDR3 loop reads CASSEEGVNYGYTF. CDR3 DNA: TGTGCCAGCAGTGAAGAGGGAGTTAACTATGGCTACACCTTC.

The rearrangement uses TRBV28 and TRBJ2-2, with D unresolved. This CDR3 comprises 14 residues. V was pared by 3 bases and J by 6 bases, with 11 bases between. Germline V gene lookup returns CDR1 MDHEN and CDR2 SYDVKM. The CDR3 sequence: CASSFFPDAGELFF. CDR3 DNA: TGTGCCAGCAGTTTCTTCCCCGACGCCGGGGAGCTGTTTTTT.

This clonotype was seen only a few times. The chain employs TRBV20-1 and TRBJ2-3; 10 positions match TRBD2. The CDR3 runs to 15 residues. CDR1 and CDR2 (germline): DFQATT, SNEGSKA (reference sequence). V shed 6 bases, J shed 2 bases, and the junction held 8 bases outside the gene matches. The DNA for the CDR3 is TGCAGTGCGAGCTCCGGGACTAGCGTCACAGATACGCAGTATTTT. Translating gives CSASSGTSVTDTQYF.

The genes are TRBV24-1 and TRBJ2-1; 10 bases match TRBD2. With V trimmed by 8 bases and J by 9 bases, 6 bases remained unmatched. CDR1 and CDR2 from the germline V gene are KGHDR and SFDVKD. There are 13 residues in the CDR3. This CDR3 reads CATTTSGLAEQFF. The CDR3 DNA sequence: TGTGCCACCACGACTAGCGGGCTGGCTGAGCAGTTCTTC.

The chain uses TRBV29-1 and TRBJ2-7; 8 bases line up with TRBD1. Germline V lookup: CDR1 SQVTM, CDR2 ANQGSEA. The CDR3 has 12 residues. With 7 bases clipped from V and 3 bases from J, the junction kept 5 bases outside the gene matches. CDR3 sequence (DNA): TGCAGCGCAACCGGGACAGGCTACGAGCAGTACTTC. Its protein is CSATGTGYEQYF.

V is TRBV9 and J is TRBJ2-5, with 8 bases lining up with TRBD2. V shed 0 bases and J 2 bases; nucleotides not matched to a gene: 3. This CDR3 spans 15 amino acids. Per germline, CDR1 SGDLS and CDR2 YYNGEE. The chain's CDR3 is CASSVDSGGQETQYF. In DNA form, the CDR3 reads TGTGCCAGCAGCGTAGACAGCGGGGGACAAGAGACCCAGTACTTC.

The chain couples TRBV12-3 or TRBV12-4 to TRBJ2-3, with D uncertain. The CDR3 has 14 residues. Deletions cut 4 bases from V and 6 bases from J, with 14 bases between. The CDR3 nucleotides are TGTGCCAGCAGTTCCTACTCCGGTGGGGATACGCAGTATTTT. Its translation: CASSSYSGGDTQYF.

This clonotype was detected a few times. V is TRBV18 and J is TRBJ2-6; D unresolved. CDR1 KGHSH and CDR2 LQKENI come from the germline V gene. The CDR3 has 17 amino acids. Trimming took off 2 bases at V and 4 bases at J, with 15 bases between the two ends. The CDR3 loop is CASSPSLPGSGANVLTF. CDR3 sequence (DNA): TGTGCCAGCTCACCATCCCTACCCGGGTCAGGGGCCAACGTCCTGACTTTC. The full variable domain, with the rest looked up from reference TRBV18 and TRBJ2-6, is NAGVMQNPRHLVRRRGQEARLRCSPMKGHSHVYWYRQLPEEGLKFMVYLQKENIIDESGMPKERFSAEFPKEGPSILRIQQVVRGDSAAYFCASSPSLPGSGANVLTFGAGSRLTVL.